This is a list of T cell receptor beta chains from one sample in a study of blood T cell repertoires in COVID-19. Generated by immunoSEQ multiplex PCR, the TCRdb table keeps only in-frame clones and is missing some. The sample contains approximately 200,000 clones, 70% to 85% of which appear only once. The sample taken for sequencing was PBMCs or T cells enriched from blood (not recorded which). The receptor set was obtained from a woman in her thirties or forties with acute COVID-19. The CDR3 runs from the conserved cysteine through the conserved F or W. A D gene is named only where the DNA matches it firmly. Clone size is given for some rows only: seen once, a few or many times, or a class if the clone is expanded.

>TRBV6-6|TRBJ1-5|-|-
TGTGCCAGCAGTTACCCTTCCTCCCGGCCCCAGCATTTT
CASSYPSSRPQHF
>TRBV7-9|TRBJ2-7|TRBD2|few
TGTGCCAGCAGAAGGAGTAGCGGGGGGGCGGCGCAGTACTTC
CASRRSSGGAAQYF
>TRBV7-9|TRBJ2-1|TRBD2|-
TGTGCCAGCAGCTTTCCCGGGACTAGTCAGATTGAGCAGTTCTTC
CASSFPGTSQIEQFF
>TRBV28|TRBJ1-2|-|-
TGTGCCAGCAGCTCCTTACACCCTGGACAGTCTCATGGCTACACCTTC
CASSSLHPGQSHGYTF
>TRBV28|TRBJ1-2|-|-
TGTGCCAGCAGTTCCCAGGGGACGGATTTATATGGCTACACCTTC
CASSSQGTDLYGYTF
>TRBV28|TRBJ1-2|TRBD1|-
TGTGCCAGCAGTTTAGGCGTGGAGGGGGCGCTGGATGGCTACACCTTC
CASSLGVEGALDGYTF
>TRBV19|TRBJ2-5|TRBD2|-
TGTGCCAGTATCCGGGGGGGACAACAGACCCAGTACTTC
CASIRGGQQTQYF
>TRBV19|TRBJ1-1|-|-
TGTGCCAGTAGTATACGGGGTGAAGCTTTCTTT
CASSIRGEAFF
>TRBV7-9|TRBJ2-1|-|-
TGTGCCAGCTCCCCCCCACTAGCTACCTACAATGAGCAGTTCTTC
CASSPPLATYNEQFF
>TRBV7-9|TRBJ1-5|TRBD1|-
TGTGCCAGCAGCTTAGCTGTAGGGGGCGGTGATCAGCCCCAGCATTTT
CASSLAVGGGDQPQHF
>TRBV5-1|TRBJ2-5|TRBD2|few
TGCGCCAGCAGCATACGGCTAGCGGGGGGACAAGAGACCCAGTACTTC
CASSIRLAGGQETQYF
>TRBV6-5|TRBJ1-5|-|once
TGTGCCAGCAGCCGGGAGGGGTTCAATCAGCCCCAGCATTTT
CASSREGFNQPQHF
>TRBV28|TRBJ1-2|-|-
TGTGCCAGCAGTTTACCCGGACAGCTCTATGGCTACACCTTC
CASSLPGQLYGYTF
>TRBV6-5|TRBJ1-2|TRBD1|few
TGTGCCAGCCGAGACACCGGGACAGTCAATGGCTACACCTTC
CASRDTGTVNGYTF
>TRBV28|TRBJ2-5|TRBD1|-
TGTGCCAGCTCGGCCCCGGGACAGGGGGAAGAGACCCAGTACTTC
CASSAPGQGEETQYF
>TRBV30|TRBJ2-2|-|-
TGTGCCTGGAGTTCAGGGGTCCGGAACACCGGGGAGCTGTTTTTT
CAWSSGVRNTGELFF
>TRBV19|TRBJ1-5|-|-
TGTGCCAGTAGGGGCAGGGGTGAACAGCCCCAGCATTTT
CASRGRGEQPQHF
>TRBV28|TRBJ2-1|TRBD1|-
TGTGCCAGCAGTTTAGTAGGGGGCGGTGAGCAGTTCTTC
CASSLVGGGEQFF
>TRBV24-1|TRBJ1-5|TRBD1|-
TGTGCCACCAGTGGGGGACAGGGAAACAATCAGCCCCAGCATTTT
CATSGGQGNNQPQHF
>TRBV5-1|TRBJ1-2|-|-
TGCGCCAGCAGCTTGGGGGCCAGGGGAAACTATGGCTACACCTTC
CASSLGARGNYGYTF
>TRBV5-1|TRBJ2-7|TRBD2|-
TGCGCCAGCAGCCAAGCGGGAGGCCTCTCCTACGAGCAGTACTTC
CASSQAGGLSYEQYF
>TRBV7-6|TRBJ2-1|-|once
TGTGCCAGCAGCTTGAGAGGATACAATGAGCAGTTCTTC
CASSLRGYNEQFF
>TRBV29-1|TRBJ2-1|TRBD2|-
TGCAGCGGCCTCCTAGCGGGAGTGCGTTTGAGCTCCTACAATGAGCAGTTCTTC
CSGLLAGVRLSSYNEQFF
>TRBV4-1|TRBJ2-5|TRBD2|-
TGCGCCAGCAGCCACAGAGCCTGGACTAGCGGCCAGGAGAGGGAGACCCAGTACTTC
CASSHRAWTSGQERETQYF
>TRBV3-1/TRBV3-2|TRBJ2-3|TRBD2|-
TGTGCCAGCAGTAGCGGGGGAGGGAACACAGATACGCAGTATTTT
CASSSGGGNTDTQYF
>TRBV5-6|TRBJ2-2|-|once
TGTGCCAGCAGCTATGCGGGACGCCTGACCGGGGAGCTGTTTTTT
CASSYAGRLTGELFF
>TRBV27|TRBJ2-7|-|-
TGTGCCAGCTCATGGCAGGCAGGGTCCTACGAGCAGTACTTC
CASSWQAGSYEQYF
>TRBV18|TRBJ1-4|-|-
TGTGCCAGCTCACCAGGCTTAACTAATGAAAAACTGTTTTTT
CASSPGLTNEKLFF
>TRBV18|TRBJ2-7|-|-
TGTGCCAGCTCACCGACAGGCAAAAGCTCCTACGAGCAGTACTTC
CASSPTGKSSYEQYF
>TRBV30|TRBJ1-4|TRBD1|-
TGTGCCGGGTGCGGGACAGGCGGTGAAAAACTGTTTTTT
CAGCGTGGEKLFF
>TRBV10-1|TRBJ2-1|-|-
TGCGCCAGCAGTGGAGAAAGGGGGTTAGAATCCTACAATGAGCAGTTCTTC
CASSGERGLESYNEQFF
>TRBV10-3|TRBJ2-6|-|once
TGTGCCATCAGTGAGCAGGGGACTGGGGCCAACGTCCTGACTTTC
CAISEQGTGANVLTF
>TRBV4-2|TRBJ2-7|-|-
TGTGCCAGCAGCCACTCCGGGGGAGATTACGAGCAGTACTTC
CASSHSGGDYEQYF
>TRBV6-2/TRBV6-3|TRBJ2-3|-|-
TGTGCCAGCAGTTACTATAACGGGATCACAGATACGCAGTATTTT
CASSYYNGITDTQYF
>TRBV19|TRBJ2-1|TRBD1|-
TGTGCCAGTAGTAAGGGGGCTCCTTACAATGAGCAGTTCTTC
CASSKGAPYNEQFF
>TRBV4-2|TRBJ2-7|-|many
TGTGCCAGCAGCCAAGTCCCCAACTCCTACGAGCAGTACTTC
CASSQVPNSYEQYF
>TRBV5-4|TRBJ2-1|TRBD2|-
TGTGCCAGCAGCTCGATTAATCTAGCGGGAGACTACAATGAGCAGTTCTTC
CASSSINLAGDYNEQFF
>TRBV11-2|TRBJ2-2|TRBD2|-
TGTGCCAGCAGCTTAGTAGCGGGAGACACCGGGGAGCTGTTTTTT
CASSLVAGDTGELFF
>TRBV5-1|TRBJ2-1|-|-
TGCGCCAGCACCTTGCAGGGTCAGGTTTACAATGAGCAGTTCTTC
CASTLQGQVYNEQFF
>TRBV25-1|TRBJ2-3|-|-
TGTGCCAGCATCGGGAGACGACTCGGAGATACGCAGTATTTT
CASIGRRLGDTQYF
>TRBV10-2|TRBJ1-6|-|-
TGCGCCAGCAGTGACTCGAGAGATAATTCACCCCTCCACTTT
CASSDSRDNSPLHF